This T cell receptor (beta chain) comes out of a study of ipilimumab plus nivolumab after autologous stem cell transplantation. At the level of the study: A median of 8 nivolumab and 4 to 6 ipilimumab doses were given.

TCRdb's table, derived via immunoSEQ multiplex PCR, lists solely in-frame clones and lacks some. The sample has about 940 clones, 65% to 80% seen once. Checkpoint therapy with ipilimumab 1 mg/kg began 14 to 28 days after transplant. CDR1 and CDR2 (germline): MNHEY, SVGAGI. The ends were cut back, 0 bases at V and 0 bases at J, with 11 bases in the middle. This CDR3 region has 16 residues. This specimen was PBMCs, taken in a trial of ipilimumab plus nivolumab as post-transplant consolidation. This clonotype was sampled from a male donor with primary mediastinal lymphoma. J is TRBJ1-1 and V is TRBV6-5, with D uncertain. The CDR3: CASSYSLPGMNTEAFF. The CDR3 nucleotides are TGTGCCAGCAGTTACTCGCTCCCGGGGATGAACACTGAAGCTTTCTTT.